These 27 T cell receptor beta chains were sequenced from one sample in a study of human T cells and chemical hapten exposure. Whole blood that had not been fractionated was the source of extracted total RNA. TCRdb reprocessed the 5' RACE reads with MiXCR, giving one entry per CDR3 protein. This sample has 120,000 to 150,000 distinct CDR3 sequences, with 3.5% to 5% found just once. These TCRs come from a female donor in good health.

The chain has TRBV10-3 and TRBJ2-1; 11 bases align to TRBD1. J was trimmed by 8 bases and V by 3 bases; bases with no gene match: 9. The CDR3 covers 16 residues. Germline V gene data show CDR1 as ENHRY and CDR2 as SYGVKD. In DNA form, the CDR3 reads TGTGCCATCAGTGACCTTGGACAGGGGGCTATGGATGAGCAGTTCTTC. This translates into CAISDLGQGAMDEQFF.

This clonotype was recorded many times. This chain connects TRBV9 to TRBJ2-5, with 11 bases lining up with TRBD2. V lost 7 bases and J lost 0; bases outside the gene matches: 5. The CDR3 contains 15 residues. The germline gives CDR1 SGDLS, CDR2 YYNGEE. CDR3 nucleotide sequence: TGTGCCAGCTCTAGCGGGGGGCCGTACCAAGAGACCCAGTACTTC. The encoded protein is CASSSGGPYQETQYF.

The J gene is TRBJ2-7, the V gene TRBV12-3 or TRBV12-4, with TRBD2 as a possible D gene (6 bases). Trimming shortened V by 7 bases and J by 6 bases, and 22 bases separated the two germline ends. The CDR3 has 15 amino acids. DNA for the CDR3: TGTGCCAGCATTCCAGACGGATTTTTGGGGGGCGAGCAGTACTTC. This encodes CASIPDGFLGGEQYF.

About this clonotype itself: A clone one base away is much larger, so this may be a read error. The V and J genes are TRBV5-1 and TRBJ2-2, with D possibly TRBD1 on 5 matching bases. Trimming removed 0 bases at V and 5 bases at J, with 14 bases between. In germline, CDR1 is SGHRS, CDR2 YFSETQ. This CDR3 comprises 16 residues. The CDR3 DNA reads TGCGCCAGCAGCTTGGATTGGGGCAGGAGAACCGGGGAGCTGTTTTTT. Amino acids: CASSLDWGRRTGELFF.

The V and J genes are TRBV20-1 and TRBJ1-4; 8 bases fit TRBD1. Germline values: CDR1 DFQATT, CDR2 SNEGSKA (reference sequence). The CDR3 spans 14 residues. Trimming at V came to 3 bases and at J to 8 bases, leaving 8 bases not matched to a gene. This CDR3 is CSARDRVRWEKLFF. CDR3 coding DNA: TGCAGTGCTAGGGACAGGGTCCGTTGGGAAAAACTGTTTTTT.

Only a few counts were recorded for this clonotype. This rearrangement joins TRBV12-3 or TRBV12-4 to TRBJ2-1; 7 bases are shared with TRBD1. V shed 7 bases, J shed 4 bases, and the junction held 7 bases outside the gene matches. The length of the CDR3 is 14 residues. The CDR3 protein is CASIKGATYNEQFF. The DNA for the CDR3 is TGTGCCAGCATCAAGGGGGCGACGTACAATGAGCAGTTCTTC.

This clonotype was seen many times. The chain is built from TRBV12-3 or TRBV12-4 and TRBJ2-7; 9 nucleotides match TRBD2. This CDR3 has 16 amino acids. J was trimmed by 0 bases and V by 5 bases; bases with no gene match: 8. CDR3 coding DNA: TGTGCCAGCAGTCCCGTCGCGGGGGGGGGCTCCTACGAGCAGTACTTC. Protein product: CASSPVAGGGSYEQYF.

Remarks on this clonotype: Possible read error: a much larger clone is one base away. The V and J genes are TRBV7-6 and TRBJ1-2; tentatively, D is TRBD1 (5 bases). Germline CDR1 reads SGHVS; CDR2 reads FNYEAQ. The CDR3 runs to 13 residues. Written as DNA, the CDR3 is TGTGACAGCAGTCCGGGGCAGGTCCATGGCTACACCTTC. This gives the protein CDSSPGQVHGYTF.

This clonotype has only a few counts. This rearrangement joins TRBV28 to TRBJ2-7; 9 positions agree with TRBD2. CDR1 MDHEN and CDR2 SYDVKM come from the germline V gene. This CDR3 comprises 13 residues. V lost 6 bases to trimming and J lost 5 bases; unmatched junction nucleotides: 5. In DNA, the CDR3 is TGTGCCAGCAGAGGACTAGCGTACCACGAGCAGTACTTC. Protein: CASRGLAYHEQYF.

This clonotype was recorded at least ten times. The chain couples TRBV29-1 to TRBJ2-2; the D is unclear. V lost 4 bases and J 1 base, leaving 4 bases between the germline ends. The CDR3 totals 12 residues. From germline, CDR1 is SQVTM and CDR2 ANQGSEA. Here the CDR3 reads CSVAGNTGELFF. The CDR3 DNA is TGCAGCGTTGCAGGGAACACCGGGGAGCTGTTTTTT.

The table lists this clonotype with many counts. The gene calls are TRBV15 and TRBJ1-2; D unresolved. Trimming took 0 bases from V and 7 from J, leaving 12 bases between them. Germline V gene sequence: CDR1 LNHNV, CDR2 YYDKDF (reference sequence). The CDR3 consists of 14 residues. For the CDR3, the DNA is TGTGCCACCAGCAGAGACGCCCTCGGGGTTGGCTACACCTTC. This gives the protein CATSRDALGVGYTF.

This clonotype came up many times. The chain carries TRBV6-5 and TRBJ1-3; TRBD1 is a possible D gene (6 bases). Looked up from germline, CDR1 is MNHEY and CDR2 is SVGAGI. The CDR3 spans 16 residues. With 8 bases removed from V and 2 bases from J, the gap between germline ends came to 19 bases. In DNA form, the CDR3 reads TGTGCCAGCCAATTGACAGGAAGCTCCACTGGAAACACCATATATTTT. It is translated as CASQLTGSSTGNTIYF.

This clonotype was counted ten times or more. The rearrangement links TRBV27 to TRBJ2-7; possible D gene TRBD1, 6 bases. The V gene lost 2 bases and the J gene lost 7 bases, with 18 bases spanning the gap. This CDR3 is built from 15 residues. CDR1 and CDR2 from the germline V gene are MNHEY and SMNVEV (reference sequence). DNA of the CDR3: TGTGCCAGCAGTTTAGGGGGCAGGACTCCGGGGGAGCAGTACTTC. As protein: CASSLGGRTPGEQYF.

This clonotype was found many times. The chain couples TRBV2 to TRBJ2-1, with 9 nucleotides matching TRBD2. Germline V CDR1 and CDR2: SNHLY, FYNNEI. The V segment lost 5 bases and the J segment 0 bases; nucleotides outside the gene matches: 5. The CDR3 is 16 residues long. The CDR3 sequence is CASSKRLAASYNEQFF. The CDR3 DNA follows: TGTGCCAGCAGTAAAAGACTAGCGGCCTCCTACAATGAGCAGTTCTTC.

This clonotype was seen repeatedly, ten times or more. The chain recombines TRBV12-3 or TRBV12-4 with TRBJ1-1, with unresolved D. V was clipped by 1 base and J by 5 bases, with 11 bases between them. The CDR3 has 14 amino acids. The CDR3 nucleotides read TGTGCCAGCAGTTTAGAGGGAGAAGGGACTGAAGCTTTCTTT. Translated: CASSLEGEGTEAFF.

Ten or more counts support this clonotype. The chain joins TRBV19 to TRBJ2-5, with D tentatively TRBD1 (5 bases). The germline CDR1 and CDR2 sequences are LNHDA and SQIVND (reference sequence). The CDR3 runs 14 residues. Trimming cost V 3 bases and J 2 bases, with 10 bases left between them. CDR3 nucleotides: TGTGCCAGTAGTATTAGACAGCGTCAAGAGACCCAGTACTTC. It translates to CASSIRQRQETQYF.

The table lists this clonotype with many counts. V gene TRBV15 combines with J gene TRBJ2-6, with D possibly being TRBD1 (5 bases). Germline-derived CDR1 and CDR2 are LNHNV and YYDKDF (reference sequence). Trimming left V 1 base short and J 1 base short, with 5 bases between. This CDR3 is 15 amino acids long. In DNA form, the CDR3 reads TGTGCCACCAGCAGAGCAGGGTCTGGGGCCAACGTCCTGACTTTC. This codes for CATSRAGSGANVLTF.

There are many counts of this clonotype. V gene TRBV20-1 combines with J gene TRBJ2-7, with 7 bases fitting TRBD1. There are 13 residues in the CDR3. The ends lost 0 bases at V and 5 bases at J; junction bases unmatched: 4. The germline CDR1 and CDR2 sequences are DFQATT and SNEGSKA (reference sequence). Here the CDR3 reads CSARDQGVHEQYF. CDR3 nucleotides: TGCAGTGCTAGAGATCAGGGGGTCCACGAGCAGTACTTC.

This clonotype has ten or more counts. The chain uses TRBV20-1 and TRBJ2-7; TRBD1 is a possible D gene (6 bases). The V end lost 4 bases, the J end lost 4 bases, and 14 bases lay between the germline ends. Germline V lookup: CDR1 DFQATT, CDR2 SNEGSKA (reference sequence). The CDR3 loop spans 13 amino acids. CDR3 DNA sequence: TGCAGTGCTAAAAACAGGGAAAGTTACGAGCAGTACTTC. It codes for CSAKNRESYEQYF.

In its sample, this clonotype was seen many times. The V gene is TRBV11-2, the J gene TRBJ1-5, with a possible D match to TRBD1 (5 bases). The germline V and J ends were trimmed by 4 bases and 7 bases, with 11 bases remaining between them. The CDR3 is 13 residues long. Germline CDR1 reads SGHAT; CDR2 reads FQNNGV. CDR3 DNA: TGTGCCAGCAGCTCGAACGGGGGACAGCCCCAGCATTTT. Its protein product is CASSSNGGQPQHF.

This clonotype has only a few counts. The V call is TRBV11-3, the J call TRBJ2-3; no firm D call. Germline V lookup: CDR1 SGHNT, CDR2 YENEEA. This CDR3 spans 18 amino acids. Trimming removed 1 base from V and 0 bases from J, with 17 bases in between. Here the CDR3 DNA reads TGTGCCAGCAGCTTAGGACCCTTTGATGCAACTAGCACAGATACGCAGTATTTT. Protein product: CASSLGPFDATSTDTQYF.

The CDR3 sequence is CASRTLAKNIQYF. CDR3 nucleotide sequence: TGTGCCAGCAGAACACTAGCCAAAAACATTCAGTACTTC. This chain uses TRBV6-1 with TRBJ2-4, with D hard to call. Germline V gene sequence: CDR1 MNHNS, CDR2 SASEGT. V lost 6 bases, J lost 0 bases, and 6 bases lay in between. CDR3 length: 13 residues.

At least ten counts were recorded for this clonotype. The CDR3 region is CASSPSTVLTYEQYF. CDR3 nucleotide sequence: TGTGCCAGCAGCCCCTCGACAGTTCTTACCTACGAGCAGTACTTC. The chain joins TRBV12-3 or TRBV12-4 to TRBJ2-7; perhaps TRBD1 as D (5 bases). The CDR3 loop spans 15 amino acids. V was trimmed by 6 bases and J by 2 bases, leaving 17 bases between them.

This clonotype was observed a few times. The V call is TRBV20-1, the J call TRBJ1-6; D is possibly TRBD1 (5 bases). CDR3 length: 14 residues. CDR1 DFQATT and CDR2 SNEGSKA come from the germline V gene (reference sequence). V dropped 3 bases and J dropped 6 bases, with 12 bases sitting between them. The CDR3 region is CSASGSRVNSPLHF. CDR3 DNA: TGCAGTGCTAGTGGGTCCAGGGTTAATTCACCCCTCCACTTT.

This clonotype came up many times. The chain recombines TRBV14 with TRBJ2-1; D ambiguous. V gave up 3 bases and J gave up 8 bases, with 8 bases separating them. The CDR3 has 12 amino acids. Germline V gene sequence: CDR1 SGHDN, CDR2 FVKESK. The CDR3 DNA is TGTGCCAGCAGCCAGTTTTACGATGAGCAGTTCTTC. Translating it yields CASSQFYDEQFF.

This clonotype was detected many times. The V gene is TRBV7-2, the J gene TRBJ2-1, with 7 positions matching TRBD2. This CDR3 spans 15 amino acids. With V trimmed by 0 bases and J by 7 bases, 6 bases remained unmatched. The germline V gene encodes CDR1 SGHTA and CDR2 FQGNSA. Here the CDR3 DNA reads TGTGCCAGCAGCTTAGCGGGGACTACTCCAAATGAGCAGTTCTTC. Protein: CASSLAGTTPNEQFF.

The genes are TRBV4-3 and TRBJ2-1; 9 positions match TRBD1. The germline CDR1 and CDR2 sequences are LGHNA and YSLEER. The CDR3 spans 13 residues. V gave up 2 bases and J gave up 14 bases; unmatched junction bases: 7. CDR3 amino acids: CASSQTLGQGEFF. The CDR3 DNA reads as TGCGCCAGCAGCCAAACCCTGGGACAGGGCGAGTTCTTC.